The present T cell receptor (beta chain) was sequenced within a study of T cells after somatic rescue of genetic block. Sequenced by immunoSEQ multiplex PCR; TCRdb stores in-frame clones only, minus some. The table records 110,000 or so clones, over 80% of them present only once. Losses at the gene ends were 11 bases for V and 5 bases for J; bases not matched to a gene: 9. This CDR3 is built from 15 residues. In germline, CDR1 is MDHEN, CDR2 SYDVKM. The rearrangement uses TRBV28 and TRBJ1-6; 10 nucleotides match TRBD1. The sequence was collected from a young woman. Sequencing was done on a sample of peripheral blood mononuclear cells (PBMCs). The chain's CDR3 is CAGGPGQGDNSPLHF. Written as DNA, the CDR3 is TGTGCCGGGGGACCTGGACAGGGGGATAATTCACCCCTCCACTTT.